These 19 T cell receptor beta chains originate from one sample sequenced in a study of blood T cells in healthy people across ages. A sample-barcoded 5' primer and a J-beta primer mix were used in a second PCR of roughly 7 to 11 cycles. TCRdb ran MiXCR on the 5' RACE reads and lists one entry per CDR3 protein. This table has about 640,000 distinct CDR3 sequences, about 30% appearing once. Sequencing was performed on blood. Receptors originate from a woman older than 75 in good health.

The V and J genes are TRBV20-1 and TRBJ1-4, with D maybe TRBD1 (5 bases). There are 14 residues in the CDR3. Trimming stripped 6 bases from V and 8 bases from J, with 19 bases between. Germline V gene lookup returns CDR1 DFQATT and CDR2 SNEGSKA (reference sequence). CDR3 loop: CSATGEVAIEKLFF. In DNA, the CDR3 is TGCAGTGCAACGGGGGAGGTTGCTATCGAAAAACTGTTTTTT.

As concerns this clonotype: A read error may produce the germline difference seen at one junction end. The chain combines TRBV7-2 with TRBJ1-2; D is perhaps TRBD1 (5 bases). The germline V gene has CDR1 SGHTA and CDR2 FQGNSA. This CDR3 comprises 14 residues. The CDR3 here is CASGFQGRNYGYTF. The CDR3 coding sequence is TGTGCCAGCGGCTTTCAGGGAAGAAACTATGGCTACACCTTC.

Note on this clonotype: A far larger clone is one nucleotide away, so this likely arose from a read error. This rearrangement joins TRBV7-9 to TRBJ1-1, with 7 bases matching TRBD1. The length of the CDR3 is 14 residues. Germline loops: CDR1 SEHNR, CDR2 FQNEAQ (reference sequence). The CDR3 region is CPSSLGTANTEAFF. CDR3 sequence (DNA): TGTCCCAGCAGCTTGGGGACAGCGAACACTGAAGCTTTCTTT.

This clonotype showed up many times. This chain joins TRBV5-1 and TRBJ1-1, with 9 bases matching TRBD1. CDR1 is SGHRS, CDR2 YFSETQ, per germline. The CDR3 covers 17 residues. With 4 bases clipped from V and 1 base from J, the junction kept 11 bases outside the gene matches. CDR3 region: CASSRGQGGIRNTEAFF. The CDR3, as DNA: TGCGCCAGCAGCCGGGGACAGGGCGGTATAAGGAACACTGAAGCTTTCTTT.

About this clonotype: A much larger clone sits a single nucleotide away, making a read error possible. This chain uses TRBV7-2 with TRBJ1-2; D might be TRBD1 (5 bases). Trimming shortened V by 1 base and J by 6 bases, and 15 bases separated the two germline ends. The CDR3 is 15 amino acids. CDR1 and CDR2 from the germline V gene are SGHTA and FQGNSA. The CDR3 DNA sequence: TGTGCCAGCAGCTTAGTGGTCAGGGCCAGCGATGGCTACACCTTC. Amino acid sequence: CASSLVVRASDGYTF.

Many counts were recorded for this clonotype. This chain links TRBV7-2 with TRBJ2-5; 10 bases agree with TRBD1. V shed 5 bases, J shed 5 bases, and the junction held 5 bases outside the gene matches. Germline CDR1 is SGHTA and CDR2 is FQGNSA. The CDR3 is 14 residues long. For the CDR3, the DNA is TGTGCCAGCAGCCCGGGACAGGGGAGGGAGACCCAGTACTTC. Translating gives CASSPGQGRETQYF.

This clonotype was recorded a few times. The chain combines TRBV6-2 or TRBV6-3 with TRBJ2-1; D is ambiguous. Matching the DNA end better, TRBJ2-7 makes the J call doubtful. Germline CDR1 and CDR2: MNHEY and SVGEGT. CDR3 length: 15 amino acids. CDR3 nucleotides: TGTGCCAGCAGCCCTCGACGGAGCTCCTACAATGAGCAGTACTTC. It specifies CASSPRRSSYNEQYF.

This clonotype was detected ten times or more. The genes are TRBV4-3 and TRBJ2-3; D unresolved. The V and J ends lost 0 bases and 2 bases respectively, with 9 bases between them. The germline V gene encodes CDR1 LGHNA and CDR2 YSLEER. The CDR3 totals 15 residues. CDR3 DNA sequence: TGCGCCAGCAGCCAAGACCTGGAACTCACAGATACGCAGTATTTT. This codes for CASSQDLELTDTQYF.

This clonotype was picked up a small number of times. The chain uses TRBV21-1 and TRBJ1-1; TRBD1 is taken as the D call from the table, unchecked against the DNA. TRBV21-1 represents a pseudogene. CDR3 length equals 14 residues. The CDR3 coding sequence is TGTACCAGCAGCAAAGATCAGGGGGGCACTGAAGCTTTCTTT. It translates to CTSSKDQGGTEAFF.

This clonotype has at least ten counts. The chain links TRBV12-3 or TRBV12-4 to TRBJ1-5, with a weak D call TRBD1 (5 bases). Deletions cut 4 bases from V and 7 bases from J, with 14 bases between. The CDR3 is 14 residues long. Here the CDR3 reads CASSSSRDRQPQHF. As DNA, the CDR3 is TGTGCCAGCAGTTCGAGCCGGGACCGGCAGCCCCAGCATTTT.

This clonotype occurred a few times. The J gene is TRBJ1-6, the V gene TRBV6-1, with 7 bases fitting TRBD1. V trimming: 8 bases; J trimming: 0 bases; junction bases outside the gene matches: 4. In germline, CDR1 is MNHNS, CDR2 SASEGT. The CDR3 covers 15 residues. The CDR3 DNA sequence: TGTGCCAGCGGACAGGAAAGCTCCTATAATTCACCCCTCCACTTT. Amino acids: CASGQESSYNSPLHF.

The chain uses TRBV7-2 and TRBJ2-5; D may be TRBD1 or TRBD2 (6 bases each). V was clipped by 2 bases and J by 2 bases, with 12 bases between them. Germline V gene lookup returns CDR1 SGHTA and CDR2 FQGNSA. This CDR3 has 15 amino acids. The CDR3 loop reads CASSLTRGPQETQYF. CDR3 DNA: TGTGCCAGCAGCTTAACTCGGGGGCCTCAAGAGACCCAGTACTTC.

This clonotype occurred a few times. The chain joins TRBV2 to TRBJ2-3, with 7 nucleotides matching TRBD2. V shed 3 bases, J shed 7 bases, and the junction held 10 bases outside the gene matches. The CDR3 is 15 amino acids. Germline V gene sequence: CDR1 SNHLY, CDR2 FYNNEI. CDR3: CASSDSGSTWYTQYF. CDR3 nucleotide sequence: TGTGCCAGCAGTGATAGCGGGTCAACCTGGTATACGCAGTATTTT.

This sequence joins TRBV7-3 and TRBJ2-5; D is uncertain. Germline CDR1 reads SGHTA; CDR2 reads FQGTGA. Trimming took 2 bases from V and 5 from J, leaving 12 bases between them. The CDR3 loop spans 14 amino acids. CDR3 DNA sequence: TGTGCCAGCAGCTTATTCGGTCAGAGGGAGACCCAGTACTTC. This sequence encodes CASSLFGQRETQYF.

This clonotype has only one observation. This sequence may be a read error, since a much larger clone differs from it by one base. The CDR3 DNA reads TGTGCCAGCAGTTACTCGGGTAGGGGGTATGACTACACCTTC. Translating it yields CASSYSGRGYDYTF. This chain links TRBV6-5 with TRBJ1-2; TRBD1 is a possible D gene (6 bases). Germline V gives CDR1 MNHEY, CDR2 SVGAGI. The CDR3 sequence is 14 residues long.

This clonotype has just a few counts. The V and J genes are TRBV20-1 and TRBJ2-2; D is unclear. Trimming shortened V by 5 bases and J by 8 bases, and 18 bases separated the two germline ends. CDR1 is DFQATT and CDR2 is SNEGSKA in the germline V gene (reference sequence). The CDR3 consists of 14 residues. CDR3 sequence: CSASRPSFRGELFF. CDR3 nucleotide sequence: TGCAGTGCTTCCCGTCCGTCGTTTAGGGGGGAGCTGTTTTTT.

The chain carries TRBV11-2 and TRBJ2-3; D is uncertain. Germline CDR1 is SGHAT and CDR2 is FQNNGV. The CDR3 is 15 amino acids. Trimming stripped 3 bases from V and 2 bases from J, with 12 bases between. The CDR3 is CASSFDGYTTDTQYF. The CDR3 nucleotides are TGTGCCAGCAGCTTCGACGGGTACACCACAGATACGCAGTATTTT.

The chain carries TRBV6-4 and TRBJ2-3, with D possibly being TRBD2 (6 bases). V was trimmed by 4 bases and J by 0 bases, leaving 8 bases between them. CDR3 length: 14 residues. Germline CDR1 MRHNA, CDR2 SNTAGT. CDR3 bases: TGTGCCAGCAGTGCGACTAGGAGCACAGATACGCAGTATTTT. Its translation is CASSATRSTDTQYF.

V is TRBV20-1 and J is TRBJ2-2; D gene unclear. The CDR3 spans 14 residues. Germline CDR1 DFQATT, CDR2 SNEGSKA (reference sequence). V was clipped by 0 bases and J by 0 bases, with 5 bases between them. CDR3 bases: TGCAGTGCTAGAGAAAGTCCGAACACCGGGGAGCTGTTTTTT. Residues: CSARESPNTGELFF.